These 16 T cell receptor beta chains were sequenced from one sample in a study of T cell responses to AZD1222 COVID-19 vaccine. The method was immunoSEQ multiplex PCR; TCRdb's version includes in-frame clones alone and lacks a portion of them. The sample carries under 150,000 clones, around 85% recorded once. Sequencing used peripheral blood, obtained on day 0 of MenACWY control vaccination. All receptors come from an adult in good health.

The chain carries TRBV5-8 and TRBJ1-6; D gene uncertain. CDR1 SGHTS and CDR2 YDEGEE come from the germline V gene. The V gene lost 2 bases and the J gene lost 5 bases, with 11 bases spanning the gap. The CDR3 is made up of 15 amino acids. For the CDR3, the DNA is TGTGCCAGCAGCTTCCCCGGGAGAAATAATTCACCCCTCCACTTT. It is translated as CASSFPGRNNSPLHF. Variable domain in full (rest from reference TRBV5-8 and TRBJ1-6): EAGVTQSPTHLIKTRGQQATLRCSPISGHTSVYWYQQALGLGLQFLLWYDEGEERNRGNFPPRFSGRQFPNYSSELNVNALELEDSALYLCASSFPGRNNSPLHFGNGTRLTVT.

The gene calls are TRBV3-1 (or the pseudogene TRBV3-2) and TRBJ1-3, with TRBD1 matching over 8 bases. J lost 7 bases, V lost 1 base, and 12 bases had no gene match. The germline V gene encodes CDR1 LGHDT and CDR2 YNNKEL (reference sequence). The CDR3 runs to 17 residues. The CDR3 bases are TGTGCCAGCAGCCAAGTCGTGAGACAGGGGAGGCGGAACACCATATATTTT. Its protein is CASSQVVRQGRRNTIYF.

In this sample, this clone turned up a few times. V is TRBV28 and J is TRBJ1-2; 9 bases line up with TRBD1. Germline CDR1 and CDR2: MDHEN and SYDVKM. CDR3 length: 15 residues. The V gene end was trimmed by 5 bases and the J gene end by 7 bases; junction bases not matched to a gene: 11. DNA of the CDR3: TGTGCCAGCAGTAGGACAGGGGCCTCGGTTGGTGGCTACACCTTC. Encoded protein: CASSRTGASVGGYTF.

The chain combines TRBV7-9 with TRBJ2-7; 7 nucleotides match TRBD1. CDR1 and CDR2 from the germline V gene are SEHNR and FQNEAQ (reference sequence). J gave up 0 bases and V 3 bases, and 5 bases lay outside the gene matches. The CDR3 spans 15 residues. The CDR3 protein is CASSLGTVDSYEQYF. For the CDR3, the DNA is TGTGCCAGCAGCTTGGGGACAGTGGACTCCTACGAGCAGTACTTC. Combining the CDR3 with reference TRBV7-9 and TRBJ2-7 gives the whole variable domain DTGVSQNPRHKITKRGQNVTFRCDPISEHNRLYWYRQTLGQGPEFLTYFQNEAQLEKSRLLSDRFSAERPKGSFSTLEIQRTEQGDSAMYLCASSLGTVDSYEQYFGPGTRLTVT.

In its sample, this clone was seen a few times. V is TRBV18 and J is TRBJ2-5, with TRBD1 identical over 8 bases. J was trimmed by 4 bases and V by 2 bases; bases with no gene match: 6. CDR1 is KGHSH, CDR2 LQKENI, per germline. The CDR3 has 15 residues. CDR3 sequence: CASSPGQGRAETQYF. Here the CDR3 DNA reads TGTGCCAGCTCACCAGGACAGGGAAGGGCAGAGACCCAGTACTTC.

The chain carries TRBV7-2 and TRBJ2-7; D uncertain. The CDR3 covers 12 residues. Trimming removed 5 bases from V and 7 bases from J, with 12 bases in between. Germline V gene sequence: CDR1 SGHTA, CDR2 FQGNSA. This chain's CDR3 is CASSPTSREQYF. DNA of the CDR3: TGTGCCAGCAGCCCCACCTCTCGGGAGCAGTACTTC.

The chain carries TRBV15 and TRBJ1-2, with TRBD1 identical over 8 bases. CDR1 is LNHNV and CDR2 is YYDKDF in the germline V gene (reference sequence). Trimming cost V 1 base and J 5 bases; bases outside gene matches: 6. CDR3 length: 15 amino acids. The CDR3 reads CATSRGQGHLYGYTF. The CDR3 DNA is TGTGCCACCAGCAGAGGACAGGGGCACCTTTATGGCTACACCTTC.

The V call is TRBV3-1 (or the pseudogene TRBV3-2), the J call TRBJ1-4, with D possibly matching TRBD1 (6 bases). The CDR3 is made up of 21 amino acids. V was shortened by 4 bases and J by 0 bases, with 27 bases between the two germline ends. The germline V gene encodes CDR1 LGHDT and CDR2 YNNKEL (reference sequence). The CDR3 bases are TGTGCCAGCAGCCCCAGCCCCTTTTATTTGACAGGCCGCCCAACTAATGAAAAACTGTTTTTT. Translation gives CASSPSPFYLTGRPTNEKLFF.

This chain connects TRBV28 to TRBJ1-1, with unresolved D. Germline lookup yields CDR1 MDHEN and CDR2 SYDVKM. This CDR3 spans 16 amino acids. V lost 8 bases to trimming and J lost 5 bases, with 24 bases between them. The CDR3 DNA sequence: TGTGCCAGCCCCCCGGCGAACCTTAGGGAGGGAACTGAAGCTTTCTTT. This translates into CASPPANLREGTEAFF.

V is TRBV7-2 and J is TRBJ2-3; 9 nucleotides align to TRBD1. The germline V gene encodes CDR1 SGHTA and CDR2 FQGNSA. V was clipped by 5 bases and J by 2 bases; unmatched bases: 8. The CDR3 has 16 residues. CDR3 DNA sequence: TGTGCCAGCAGCGGGGCCGGGACAGGGCTCACAGATACGCAGTATTTT. Amino acids: CASSGAGTGLTDTQYF.

This clone occurred once. The V call is TRBV6-1, the J call TRBJ2-3; 12 bases are shared with TRBD1. V shed 7 bases, J shed 6 bases, and the junction held 5 bases outside the gene matches. The CDR3 contains 14 residues. The germline V gene encodes CDR1 MNHNS and CDR2 SASEGT. CDR3 in DNA: TGTGCCAGCACCGGGACAGGGGGCAAGGATACGCAGTATTTT. The encoded protein is CASTGTGGKDTQYF.

The chain employs TRBV9 and TRBJ1-1; 11 bases are shared with TRBD1. The germline gives CDR1 SGDLS, CDR2 YYNGEE. The CDR3 contains 16 residues. Losses at the gene ends were 3 bases for V and 0 bases for J; bases not matched to a gene: 4. CDR3 DNA: TGTGCCAGCAGCGCCGGACAGGGGGCCATGAACACTGAAGCTTTCTTT. Its protein is CASSAGQGAMNTEAFF. The full variable domain, rest sourced from reference TRBV9 and TRBJ1-1, is DSGVTQTPKHLITATGQRVTLRCSPRSGDLSVYWYQQSLDQGLQFLIQYYNGEERAKGNILERFSAQQFPDLHSELNLSSLELGDSALYFCASSAGQGAMNTEAFFGQGTRLTVV.

The table lists this clone with a count of one. This chain uses TRBV5-5 with TRBJ2-5; D perhaps matches TRBD1 (5 bases). Germline V gene data show CDR1 as SGHKS and CDR2 as YYEKEE (reference sequence). Trimming took off 4 bases at V and 4 bases at J, with 14 bases between the two ends. This CDR3 has 14 residues. For the CDR3, the DNA is TGTGCCAGCAGCCGACAGTCCCAAATAGAGACCCAGTACTTC. Its protein product is CASSRQSQIETQYF. The full variable domain, in which reference TRBV5-5 and TRBJ2-5 provide the parts outside the CDR3, is DAGVTQSPTHLIKTRGQQVTLRCSPISGHKSVSWYQQVLGQGPQFIFQYYEKEERGRGNFPDRFSARQFPNYSSELNVNALLLGDSALYLCASSRQSQIETQYFGPGTRLLVL.

The chain employs TRBV3-1 (or the pseudogene TRBV3-2) and TRBJ2-2, with 7 bases that match TRBD1. Germline lookup yields CDR1 LGHDT and CDR2 YNNKEL (reference sequence). With 4 bases clipped from V and 4 bases from J, the junction kept 3 bases outside the gene matches. CDR3 size: 14 residues. Here the CDR3 reads CASSPAGGTGELFF. CDR3 nucleotides: TGTGCCAGCAGCCCGGCAGGGGGCACCGGGGAGCTGTTTTTT.

V usage is TRBV7-2 and J usage is TRBJ1-5; no reliable D call. Germline V gene lookup returns CDR1 SGHTA and CDR2 FQGNSA. V gave up 1 base and J gave up 6 bases, with 13 bases separating them. This CDR3 has 15 amino acids. Here the CDR3 DNA reads TGTGCCAGCAGCTTAGGATACGCCGAGAGTCAGCCCCAGCATTTT. Protein sequence: CASSLGYAESQPQHF.

This chain connects TRBV9 to TRBJ1-4, with 9 bases identical to TRBD1. This CDR3 has 17 residues. The junction had 10 bases not matched to a gene; V was cut back by 0 bases and J by 7 bases. Germline V lookup: CDR1 SGDLS, CDR2 YYNGEE. CDR3 in amino acids: CASSVGAIQGAGEKLFF. The CDR3 nucleotides are TGTGCCAGCAGCGTAGGGGCAATACAGGGGGCAGGTGAAAAACTGTTTTTT.